Sequencing of this TCR beta chain was carried out in a study of beta chain features in type 1 diabetes. CD45RO/CCR7/CD25/CD127/CD95/CD27 sorting isolated CD4+ naive, central memory, regulatory and stem cell-like memory cells. This clone was picked up a small number of times. Its specificity is unknown. This CDR3 comprises 17 residues. Germline V lookup: CDR1 SGDLS, CDR2 YYNGEE. The V and J ends lost 3 bases and 0 bases, in that order; junction bases with no gene match: 9. The sequenced template was cDNA made from the entire isolated RNA. Generated by immunoSEQ multiplex PCR, the TCRdb table keeps only in-frame clones and is missing some. The sample includes 350,000 to 450,000 clones, approximately 15% of them seen just once. General study results and limits: Researchers report that Type 1 diabetes patients had moderately but significantly shorter TCRB CDR3s across all four CD4+ subsets. cDNA sequencing could over-represent cells with high TCR expression. Patients and controls would share equally any PCR tilt toward shorter templates.

The TCR sequence derives from a man aged 30-40 years in good health. The chain joins TRBV9 to TRBJ2-3; 8 positions agree with TRBD2. The sequencing sample was made of naive CD4+ T cells from blood. The CDR3 reads CASSAYSGAASTDTQYF. The CDR3, as DNA: TGTGCCAGCAGCGCGTATAGCGGGGCCGCTAGCACAGATACGCAGTATTTT. The full variable domain, rest sourced from reference TRBV9 and TRBJ2-3, is DSGVTQTPKHLITATGQRVTLRCSPRSGDLSVYWYQQSLDQGLQFLIQYYNGEERAKGNILERFSAQQFPDLHSELNLSSLELGDSALYFCASSAYSGAASTDTQYFGPGTRLTVL.